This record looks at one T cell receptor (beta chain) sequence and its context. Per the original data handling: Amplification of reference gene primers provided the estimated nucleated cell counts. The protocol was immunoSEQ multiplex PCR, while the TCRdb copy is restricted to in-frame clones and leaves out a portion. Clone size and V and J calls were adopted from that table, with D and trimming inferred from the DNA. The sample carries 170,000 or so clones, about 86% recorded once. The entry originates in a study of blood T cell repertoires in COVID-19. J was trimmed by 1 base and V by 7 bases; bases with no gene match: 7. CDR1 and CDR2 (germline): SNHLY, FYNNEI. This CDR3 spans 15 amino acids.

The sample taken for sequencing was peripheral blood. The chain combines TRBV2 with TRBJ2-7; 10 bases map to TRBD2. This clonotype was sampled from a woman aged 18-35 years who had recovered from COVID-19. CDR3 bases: TGTGCCAGCAACCCACTAGCGGGACGATCCTACGAGCAGTACGTC. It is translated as CASNPLAGRSYEQYV.